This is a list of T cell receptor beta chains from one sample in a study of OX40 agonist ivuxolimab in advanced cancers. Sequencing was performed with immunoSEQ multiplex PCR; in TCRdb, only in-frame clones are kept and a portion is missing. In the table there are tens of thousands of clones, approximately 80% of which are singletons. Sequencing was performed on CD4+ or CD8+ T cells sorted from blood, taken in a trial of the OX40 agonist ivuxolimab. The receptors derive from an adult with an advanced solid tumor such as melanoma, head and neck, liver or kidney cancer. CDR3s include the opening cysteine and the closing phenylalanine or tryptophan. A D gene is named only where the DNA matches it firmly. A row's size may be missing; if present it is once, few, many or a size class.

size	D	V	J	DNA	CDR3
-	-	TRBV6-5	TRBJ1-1	TGTGCCAGCACCCCTTTCGGACAGCTCGAAGCTTTCTTT	CASTPFGQLEAFF
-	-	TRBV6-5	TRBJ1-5	TGTGCCAGCAGTAGGGAGTTCAGAGATCAGCCCCAGCATTTT	CASSREFRDQPQHF
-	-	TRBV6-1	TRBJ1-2	TGTGCCAGCAGTGAAGCGCCCAGGGTAGGCTATGGCTACACCTTC	CASSEAPRVGYGYTF
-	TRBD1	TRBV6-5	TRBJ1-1	TGTGCCAGCAGTTACTCGAACAGGGGGCTTACTGAAGCTTTCTTT	CASSYSNRGLTEAFF
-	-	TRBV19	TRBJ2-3	TGTGCCAGTAGTACTAAAGGGGACCCCGCTTACCTTCTAGATACGCAGTATTTT	CASSTKGDPAYLLDTQYF
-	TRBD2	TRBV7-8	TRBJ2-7	TGTGCCAGCAGCTTAACGAGCGGGGTGTTAATAGAGCAGTACTTC	CASSLTSGVLIEQYF
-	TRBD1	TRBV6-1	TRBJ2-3	TGTGCCAGCAGTGAAGGGACAGGGCACACAGATACGCAGTATTTT	CASSEGTGHTDTQYF
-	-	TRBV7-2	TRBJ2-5	TGTGCCAGCAGCAAGACTAGGCCGGAGACCCAGTACTTC	CASSKTRPETQYF
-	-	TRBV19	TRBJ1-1	TGTGCCAGTAGTAATCTTCGGGCGAACACTGAAGCTTTCTTT	CASSNLRANTEAFF
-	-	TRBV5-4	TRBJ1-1	TGTGCCAGCAGCGGCGGGATCCGGGGGCAAGGGAACACTGAAGCTTTCTTT	CASSGGIRGQGNTEAFF
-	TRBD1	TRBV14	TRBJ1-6	TGTGCCAGCAGCGGGGGGACAGCGAATTCACCCCTCCACTTT	CASSGGTANSPLHF
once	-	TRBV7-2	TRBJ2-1	TGTGCCACAAGGGACTTCTCCTACAATGAGCAGTTCTTC	CATRDFSYNEQFF
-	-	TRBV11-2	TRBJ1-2	TGTGCCAGCAGCCGGGTCGGGACACCCAGTAATATCTATGGCTACACCTTC	CASSRVGTPSNIYGYTF
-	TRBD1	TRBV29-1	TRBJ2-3	TGCAGCGTTACCAGGACAGGGGGAGCAGATACGCAGTATTTT	CSVTRTGGADTQYF
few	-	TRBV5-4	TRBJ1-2	TGTGCCAGCAGCCCCCAAGGACGTGGCTACACCTTC	CASSPQGRGYTF
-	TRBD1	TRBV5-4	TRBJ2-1	TGTGCCAGCAGCTTTACGTTCCAGGGGGACAATGAGCAGTTCTTC	CASSFTFQGDNEQFF
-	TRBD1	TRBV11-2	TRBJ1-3	TGTGCCAGCAGCTCGCTAGGGACAGTAGGAAACACCATATATTTT	CASSSLGTVGNTIYF
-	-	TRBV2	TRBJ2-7	TGTGCCAGCAGTGCTGGAGACGAGCAGTACTTC	CASSAGDEQYF
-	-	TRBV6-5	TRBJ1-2	TGTGCCAGCAGTTACACGGGCAGGGGCAGCGGCTACACCTTC	CASSYTGRGSGYTF
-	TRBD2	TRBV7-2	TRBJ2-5	TGTGCCAGCAGCGGATATGCTAGCGGAGGAGGGGAGACCCAGTACTTC	CASSGYASGGGETQYF
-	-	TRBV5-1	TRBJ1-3	TGCGCCAGCAGCTTGGAGGGGGGTGCTGGAAACACCATATATTTT	CASSLEGGAGNTIYF
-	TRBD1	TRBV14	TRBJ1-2	TGTGCCAGCAGCCCACAGGACAGGGTGATCCATGGCTACACCTTC	CASSPQDRVIHGYTF
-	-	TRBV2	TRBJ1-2	TGTGCCAGCAGTGACAGCGGGTTCGGCTACACCTTC	CASSDSGFGYTF
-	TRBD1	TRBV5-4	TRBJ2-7	TGCGCCAGCAGCCACGAGATGGGGACAGGTGGGTACGAGCAGTACTTC	CASSHEMGTGGYEQYF
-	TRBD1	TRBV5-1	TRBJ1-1	TGCGCCAGCAGTATGGACAGGGGGTTGGGGACTGAAGCTTTCTTT	CASSMDRGLGTEAFF
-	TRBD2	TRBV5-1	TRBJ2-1	TGCGCCAGTTTAGCGGGAGGCTCCCTCACCAACAATGAGCAGTTCTTC	CASLAGGSLTNNEQFF
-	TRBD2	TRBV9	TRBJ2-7	TGTGCCAGCAGCTCAAGGACTAGCGGGAGATACGAGCAGTACTTC	CASSSRTSGRYEQYF
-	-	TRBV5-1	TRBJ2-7	TGCGCCAGCAGCGGACAACCGAGCTCCTACGAGCAGTACTTC	CASSGQPSSYEQYF
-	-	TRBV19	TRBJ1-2	TGTGCCAGTAGTATAGCAGGAAACTATGGCTACACCTTC	CASSIAGNYGYTF
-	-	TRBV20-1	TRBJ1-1	TGCAGTGCTACCCGGGATGAAGCTTTCTTT	CSATRDEAFF
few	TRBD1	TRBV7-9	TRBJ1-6	TGTGCCAGCAGCTCCCAGGGGGATTCACCCCTCCACTTT	CASSSQGDSPLHF
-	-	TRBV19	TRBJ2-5	TGTGCCAGTAGTTTTGAGAGCGGGACCCAGTACTTC	CASSFESGTQYF
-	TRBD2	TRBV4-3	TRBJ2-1	TGCGCCAGCAGCCAACATTCGGTTGGCGGGACTAGAAGGAATGAGCAGTTCTTC	CASSQHSVGGTRRNEQFF